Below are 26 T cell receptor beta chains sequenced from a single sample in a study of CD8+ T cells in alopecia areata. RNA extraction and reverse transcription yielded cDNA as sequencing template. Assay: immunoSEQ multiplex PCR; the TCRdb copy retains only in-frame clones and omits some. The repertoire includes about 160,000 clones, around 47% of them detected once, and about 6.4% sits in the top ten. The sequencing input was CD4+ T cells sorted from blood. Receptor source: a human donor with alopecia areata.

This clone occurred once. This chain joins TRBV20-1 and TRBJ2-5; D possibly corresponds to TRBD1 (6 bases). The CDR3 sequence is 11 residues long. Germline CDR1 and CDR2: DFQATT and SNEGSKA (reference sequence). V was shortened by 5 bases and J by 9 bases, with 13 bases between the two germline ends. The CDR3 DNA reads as TGCAGTGCTTTGACAGGCAACCCCCAGTACTTC. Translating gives CSALTGNPQYF.

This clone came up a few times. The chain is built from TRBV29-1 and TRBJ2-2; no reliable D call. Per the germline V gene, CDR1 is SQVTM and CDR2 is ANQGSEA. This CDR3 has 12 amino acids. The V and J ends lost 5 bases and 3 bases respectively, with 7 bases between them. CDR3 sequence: CSVSWDTGELFF. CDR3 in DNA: TGCAGCGTTTCTTGGGACACCGGGGAGCTGTTTTTT.

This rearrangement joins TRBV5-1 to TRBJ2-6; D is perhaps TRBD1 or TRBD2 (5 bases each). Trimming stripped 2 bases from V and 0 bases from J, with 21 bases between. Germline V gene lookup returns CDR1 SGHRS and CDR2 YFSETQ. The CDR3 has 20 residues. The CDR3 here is CASSLSGPLNSPSGANVLTF. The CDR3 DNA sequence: TGCGCCAGCAGCTTATCGGGACCACTCAATTCTCCCTCTGGGGCCAACGTCCTGACTTTC. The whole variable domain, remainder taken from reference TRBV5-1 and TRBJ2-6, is KAGVTQTPRYLIKTRGQQVTLSCSPISGHRSVSWYQQTPGQGLQFLFEYFSETQRNKGNFPGRFSGRQFSNSRSEMNVSTLELGDSALYLCASSLSGPLNSPSGANVLTFGAGSRLTVL.

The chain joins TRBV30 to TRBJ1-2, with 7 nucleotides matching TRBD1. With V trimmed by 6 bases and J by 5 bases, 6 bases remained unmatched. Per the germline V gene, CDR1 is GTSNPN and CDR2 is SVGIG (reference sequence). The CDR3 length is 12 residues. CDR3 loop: CACMGRGYGYTF. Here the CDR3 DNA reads TGTGCCTGCATGGGCAGGGGGTATGGCTACACCTTC.

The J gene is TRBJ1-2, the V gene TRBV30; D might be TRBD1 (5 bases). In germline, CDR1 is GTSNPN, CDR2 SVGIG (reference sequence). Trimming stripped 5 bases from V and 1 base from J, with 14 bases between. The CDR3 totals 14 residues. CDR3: CAWGRGHLNYGYTF. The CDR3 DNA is TGTGCCTGGGGACGAGGACACCTTAACTATGGCTACACCTTC.

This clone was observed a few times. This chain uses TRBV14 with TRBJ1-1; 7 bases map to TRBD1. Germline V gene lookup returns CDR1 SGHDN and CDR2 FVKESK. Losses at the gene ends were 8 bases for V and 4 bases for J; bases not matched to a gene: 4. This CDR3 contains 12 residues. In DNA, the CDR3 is TGTGCCAGCTCTTCAGGGGGCACTGAAGCTTTCTTT. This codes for CASSSGGTEAFF.

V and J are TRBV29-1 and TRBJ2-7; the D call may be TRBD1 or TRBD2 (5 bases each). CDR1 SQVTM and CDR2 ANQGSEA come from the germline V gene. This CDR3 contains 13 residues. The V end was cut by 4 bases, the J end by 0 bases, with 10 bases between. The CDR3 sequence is CSVGGPSSYEQYF. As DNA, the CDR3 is TGCAGCGTTGGGGGACCCAGCTCCTACGAGCAGTACTTC.

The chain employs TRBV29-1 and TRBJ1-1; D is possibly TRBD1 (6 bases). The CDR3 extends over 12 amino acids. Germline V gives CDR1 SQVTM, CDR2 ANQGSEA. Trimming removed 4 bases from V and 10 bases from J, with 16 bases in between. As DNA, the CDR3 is TGCAGCGTTGCCCCAGGGACATGGCGAGCTTTCTTT. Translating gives CSVAPGTWRAFF.

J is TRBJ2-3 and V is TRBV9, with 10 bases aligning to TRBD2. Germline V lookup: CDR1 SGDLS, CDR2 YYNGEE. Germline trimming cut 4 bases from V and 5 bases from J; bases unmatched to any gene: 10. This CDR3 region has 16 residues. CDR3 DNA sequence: TGTGCCAGCAGCCTCTCAACTAGCGGGAAAAGAGATACGCAGTATTTT. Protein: CASSLSTSGKRDTQYF.

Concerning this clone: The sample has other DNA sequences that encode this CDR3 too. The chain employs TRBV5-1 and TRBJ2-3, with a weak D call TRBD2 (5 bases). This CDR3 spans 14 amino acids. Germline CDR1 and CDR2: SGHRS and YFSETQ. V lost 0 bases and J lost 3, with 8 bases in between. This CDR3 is CASSLAGSTDTQYF. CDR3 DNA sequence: TGCGCCAGCAGCTTGGCGGGATCGACAGATACGCAGTATTTT. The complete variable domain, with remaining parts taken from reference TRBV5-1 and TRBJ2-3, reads KAGVTQTPRYLIKTRGQQVTLSCSPISGHRSVSWYQQTPGQGLQFLFEYFSETQRNKGNFPGRFSGRQFSNSRSEMNVSTLELGDSALYLCASSLAGSTDTQYFGPGTRLTVL.

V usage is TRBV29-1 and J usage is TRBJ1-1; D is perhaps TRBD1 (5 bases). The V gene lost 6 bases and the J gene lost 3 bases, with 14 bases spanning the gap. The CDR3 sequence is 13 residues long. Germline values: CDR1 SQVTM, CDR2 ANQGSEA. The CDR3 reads CSVASGGDTEAFF. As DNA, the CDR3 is TGCAGCGTCGCCTCCGGGGGAGACACTGAAGCTTTCTTT.

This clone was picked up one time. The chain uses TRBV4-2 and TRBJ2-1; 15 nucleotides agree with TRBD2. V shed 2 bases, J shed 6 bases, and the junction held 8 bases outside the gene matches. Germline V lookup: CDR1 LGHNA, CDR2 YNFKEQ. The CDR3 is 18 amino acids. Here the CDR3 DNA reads TGTGCCAGCAGCCAACTTCCGGGACTAGCGGGAGGAAGCAATGAGCAGTTCTTC. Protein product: CASSQLPGLAGGSNEQFF.

The CDR3 bases are TGTGCCAGCAGCCTGAGTTTAACAGATACGCAGTATTTT. This gives the protein CASSLSLTDTQYF. The rearrangement uses TRBV9 and TRBJ2-3, with no clear D. V was clipped by 4 bases and J by 3 bases, with 9 bases between them. The CDR3 is made up of 13 amino acids. The germline V gene encodes CDR1 SGDLS and CDR2 YYNGEE.

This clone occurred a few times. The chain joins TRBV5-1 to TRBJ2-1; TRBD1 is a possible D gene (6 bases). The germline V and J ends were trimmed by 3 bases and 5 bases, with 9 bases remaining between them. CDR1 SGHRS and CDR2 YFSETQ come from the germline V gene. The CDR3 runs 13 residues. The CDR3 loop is CASSSGQNNEQFF. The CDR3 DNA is TGCGCCAGCAGCTCTGGACAGAACAATGAGCAGTTCTTC.

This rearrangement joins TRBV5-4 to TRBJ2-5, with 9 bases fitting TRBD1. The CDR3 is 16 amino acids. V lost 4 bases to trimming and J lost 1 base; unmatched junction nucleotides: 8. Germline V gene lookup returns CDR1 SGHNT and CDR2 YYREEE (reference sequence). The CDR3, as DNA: TGTGCCAGCAGCAGGGAGGTGGGACAGGGCCAAGAGACCCAGTACTTC. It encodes CASSREVGQGQETQYF. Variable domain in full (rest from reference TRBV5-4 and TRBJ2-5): ETGVTQSPTHLIKTRGQQVTLRCSSQSGHNTVSWYQQALGQGPQFIFQYYREEENGRGNFPPRFSGLQFPNYSSELNVNALELDDSALYLCASSREVGQGQETQYFGPGTRLLVL.

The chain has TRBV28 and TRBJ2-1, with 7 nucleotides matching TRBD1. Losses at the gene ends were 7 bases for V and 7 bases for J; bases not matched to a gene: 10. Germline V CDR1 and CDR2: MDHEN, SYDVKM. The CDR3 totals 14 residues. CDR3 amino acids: CASIGRGFRNEQFF. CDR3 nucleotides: TGTGCCAGCATTGGCAGGGGGTTTCGGAATGAGCAGTTCTTC.

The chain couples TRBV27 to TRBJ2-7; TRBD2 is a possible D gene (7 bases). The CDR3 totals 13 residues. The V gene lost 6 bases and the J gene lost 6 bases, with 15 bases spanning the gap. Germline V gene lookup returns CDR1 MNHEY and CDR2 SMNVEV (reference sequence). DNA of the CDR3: TGTGCCAGCAGGGGAGGGGGAGTGGTCGAGCAGTACTTC. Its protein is CASRGGGVVEQYF.

The CDR3 coding sequence is TGCGCCAGCAGCTTCTGGGAGACCCATCAAGAGACCCAGTACTTC. It specifies CASSFWETHQETQYF. V usage is TRBV5-1 and J usage is TRBJ2-5; TRBD2 is a possible D gene (5 bases). Germline CDR1 reads SGHRS; CDR2 reads YFSETQ. This CDR3 comprises 15 residues. V lost 2 bases, J lost 2 bases, and 13 bases lay in between. Full variable domain (missing parts from reference TRBV5-1 and TRBJ2-5): KAGVTQTPRYLIKTRGQQVTLSCSPISGHRSVSWYQQTPGQGLQFLFEYFSETQRNKGNFPGRFSGRQFSNSRSEMNVSTLELGDSALYLCASSFWETHQETQYFGPGTRLLVL.

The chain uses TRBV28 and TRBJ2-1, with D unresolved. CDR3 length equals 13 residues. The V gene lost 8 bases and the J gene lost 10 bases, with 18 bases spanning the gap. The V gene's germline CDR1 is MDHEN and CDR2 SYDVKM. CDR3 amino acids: CASGPLVPREQFF. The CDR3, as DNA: TGTGCCAGCGGCCCTTTGGTGCCCAGGGAGCAGTTCTTC.

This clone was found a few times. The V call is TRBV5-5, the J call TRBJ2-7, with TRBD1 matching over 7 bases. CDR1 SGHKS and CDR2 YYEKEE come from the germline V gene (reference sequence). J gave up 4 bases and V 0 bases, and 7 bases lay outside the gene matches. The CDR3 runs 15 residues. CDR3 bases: TGTGCCAGCAGCTTGGCCGGGACAGATAATTACGAGCAGTACTTC. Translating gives CASSLAGTDNYEQYF.

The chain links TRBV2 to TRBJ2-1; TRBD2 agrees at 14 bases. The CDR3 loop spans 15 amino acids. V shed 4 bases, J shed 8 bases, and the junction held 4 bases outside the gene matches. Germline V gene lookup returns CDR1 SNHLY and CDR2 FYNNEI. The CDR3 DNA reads TGTGCCAGCAGTGCGGGACTAGCGGGAGCGGATGAGCAGTTCTTC. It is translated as CASSAGLAGADEQFF.

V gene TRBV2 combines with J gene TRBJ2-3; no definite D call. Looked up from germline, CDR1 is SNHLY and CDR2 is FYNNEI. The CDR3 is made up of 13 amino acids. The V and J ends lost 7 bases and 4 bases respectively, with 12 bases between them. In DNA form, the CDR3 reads TGTGCCAGCATTTTTCCGAGACCAGATACGCAGTATTTT. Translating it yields CASIFPRPDTQYF.

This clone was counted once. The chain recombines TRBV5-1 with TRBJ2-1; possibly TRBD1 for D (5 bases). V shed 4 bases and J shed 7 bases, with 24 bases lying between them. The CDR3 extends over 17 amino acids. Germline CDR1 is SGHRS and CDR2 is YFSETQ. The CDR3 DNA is TGCGCCAGCAGCCCCCCTACGGGCAGGGCAGTCCGGAATGAGCAGTTCTTC. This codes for CASSPPTGRAVRNEQFF.

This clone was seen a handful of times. The CDR3 DNA is TGCAGCGTTGACCGAAGACAGCTCGATGAGCAGTTCTTC. Protein: CSVDRRQLDEQFF. V is TRBV29-1 and J is TRBJ2-1, with D perhaps matching TRBD1 (5 bases). The germline V and J ends were trimmed by 3 bases and 8 bases, with 14 bases remaining between them. From germline, CDR1 is SQVTM and CDR2 ANQGSEA. CDR3 length: 13 residues.

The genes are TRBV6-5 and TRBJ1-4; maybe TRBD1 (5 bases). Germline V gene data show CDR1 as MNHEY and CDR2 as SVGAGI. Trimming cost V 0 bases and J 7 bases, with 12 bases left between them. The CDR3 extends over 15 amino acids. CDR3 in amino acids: CASSYSGAFGEKLFF. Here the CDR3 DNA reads TGTGCCAGCAGTTACTCTGGGGCATTTGGTGAAAAACTGTTTTTT.

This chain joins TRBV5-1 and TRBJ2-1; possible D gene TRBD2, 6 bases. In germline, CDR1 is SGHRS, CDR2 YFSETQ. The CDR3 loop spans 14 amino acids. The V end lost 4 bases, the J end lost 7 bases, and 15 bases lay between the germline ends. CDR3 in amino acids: CASSREGTLNEQFF. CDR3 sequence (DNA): TGCGCCAGCAGCCGAGAAGGGACTTTAAATGAGCAGTTCTTC.